This T cell receptor (beta chain) comes out of a study of blood T cells in healthy people across ages. Study-wide findings and caveats: More naive CD4+ cells and higher diversity marked long-lived donors relative to aged donors. One million T cells yielded diversity estimates that were considered underestimates. Naive T cell percentage showed a strong correlation with TCR beta diversity.

The germline V gene has CDR1 LGHDT and CDR2 YNNKEL (reference sequence). The junction had 8 bases not matched to a gene; V was cut back by 1 base and J by 4 bases. The CDR3 runs to 16 residues. Donors each provided roughly 11 milliliters of peripheral blood. PCR was performed a second time for roughly 7 to 11 cycles using a sample-barcoded 5' primer and a J-beta primer mix. Each CDR3 protein gets one entry after TCRdb re-called the 5' RACE reads with MiXCR. The table lists about a million distinct CDR3 sequences, around 49% of them singletons. Details on this clonotype: Its antigen remains unidentified.

The receptor was derived from a man aged 30 to 45 in good health. The sample consisted of blood. V is TRBV3-1 and J is TRBJ1-1, with 8 bases matching TRBD1. In DNA form, the CDR3 reads TGTGCCAGCAGCCAAGTCTCCAGGGGGCGCGGCACTGAAGCTTTCTTT. This translates into CASSQVSRGRGTEAFF. The full variable domain, with the rest looked up from reference TRBV3-1 and TRBJ1-1, is DTAVSQTPKYLVTQMGNDKSIKCEQNLGHDTMYWYKQDSKKFLKIMFSYNNKELIINETVPNRFSPKSPDKAHLNLHINSLELGDSAVYFCASSQVSRGRGTEAFFGQGTRLTVV.